This entry is about one T cell receptor (beta chain). The target of this receptor is not known. Base qualities were left out, and no much larger clone turns up one base away. V is pared back by 4 bases and J by 2 bases, with 5 bases lying between the germline termini. CDR3 length: 12 amino acids, cysteine to phenylalanine. Just the 36-base CDR3 DNA is kept, in frame starting at base 1. The germline V gene (reference sequence) gives CDR1 as LGHDT and CDR2 as YNNKEL. The sample's time point label, decoded: patch test 1, 2 weeks after DPC sensitization. This specimen's treatment or condition label, per the study, means: therapeutic diphenylcyclopropenone sensitization with weekly scalp DPC. At every patch-test visit, the blood draw took place before the patch test was put on. To be eligible, patients had to be aged 18 to 70, diagnosed with alopecia and judged suitable for DPC therapy, while pregnant patients were excluded. Total RNA was extracted from unfractionated whole blood that had been collected in Tempus Blood RNA tubes.

The sample originates from a study of human T cells and chemical hapten exposure (dated by TCRdb to 2020 to 2023). Turning to the overall study: For sensitization, 2% DPC in acetone was applied to a 2 cm by 2 cm area of upper inner arm skin. Weekly therapeutic DPC doses were additionally applied to the scalp of patients throughout the roughly 22-week study period. Patch testing was performed on the upper back with Finn chambers containing 0.01% DPC, and the patch tests were scored after 6 days according to International Contact Dermatitis Research Group standards. The mostly female patient cohort included alopecia areata with under or over 50% scalp involvement, alopecia totalis and alopecia universalis. The libraries were sequenced as a pool, and the TCR yield per sample differed mostly because of small variations in library volumes within the pool. In alopecia patients, the study followed how the peripheral blood TCR repertoire changed in vivo over primary and secondary sensitization to diphenylcyclopropenone (DPC), a hapten. Blood samples were taken from patients before sensitization (week 0) and then at 2, 6 and about 24 weeks after DPC sensitization. About 29 alopecia patients gave blood for TCR sequencing at one to four time points (pre-sensitization, 2, 6 and 24 weeks). What the authors observed across the whole study: Repeated subsampling changed both the strength of the expansion versus patch-test correlation and the threshold at which the correlation became significant. Patch test score was positively correlated with the number of PT1 expanded TCRs, with significance at thresholds 8, 16 and 32 but not at 4. Alopecia, a presumed autoimmune disease, was present in all patients, so the immune response of the patients might differ from that of healthy individuals. DPC sensitization did not change how many TCRs were above 1 in 1000 frequency, and no evidence was found of alterations in global repertoire structure. Significantly more large CDR3 similarity clusters were formed by expanded TCRs than by pre-sensitization or healthy control sets, consistent with antigen-driven responses.

Libraries were built with RACE. The reads were generated on a NextSeq 500. During library preparation, unique molecular identifiers were attached to individual cDNA molecules so that TCRs could be counted in a quantitative, reproducible way. For every blood RNA sample, sequencing covered both the TCR alpha and TCR beta chains. The published analysis was carried out like this. Samples had a median of about 96,000 TCRs, with a range from about 23,224 to 700,000. The Decombinator software suite was used to annotate the V, J and CDR3 of the TCR reads. For PS versus PT1 abundance plots, all samples were subsampled to the same number of TCRs (28,000). TCRs were defined as expanded if absent before sensitization and observed at least eight times at the 2-week time point. TCRdb cleaned the public reads at Q25 with fastp, built clones with MiXCR and kept in-frame beta chains. Identical CDR3 protein sequences are pooled into one entry, listed with their most common genes and DNA. These V and J calls are TCRdb output, not the study's own analysis. Recorded for this sample are 180,000 or so distinct CDR3 sequences; approximately 20% of them occurred a single time. The leading ten clones occupy roughly 6.7% of the sample.

This clonotype was sampled from a woman aged 45-65 years with alopecia areata. Some clones in this sample may be carry-over from other donors' samples. This receptor chain uses TRBV3-1 and TRBJ2-5, with no confident D gene call. This specimen was whole blood, taken in connection with sensitization to the hapten diphenylcyclopropenone (DPC). The DNA sequence is TGTGCCAGCAGCCGCCGACAAGAGACCCAGTACTTC. This yields the protein CASSRRQETQYF.